This T cell receptor (beta chain) was identified in a study of cytomegalovirus exposure and HLA in healthy donors. In the study overall: Findings of an earlier analysis included about 120 million unique TCR beta sequences from roughly 180 million T cells.

Primers: 60 Vbeta forward and 13 Jbeta reverse. Method: immunoSEQ multiplex PCR; TCRdb's copy keeps in-frame clones and lacks some. The listing records tens of thousands of clones. The CDR3 totals 14 residues. Germline-derived CDR1 and CDR2 are MNHEY and SVGAGI. V was clipped by 7 bases and J by 7 bases; unmatched bases: 8. This sequence joins TRBV6-5 and TRBJ2-1, with 9 bases identical to TRBD2. Sequencing used PBMCs. The TCR originated in a man between 50 and 59 years old in good health and CMV-seropositive. The CDR3 DNA reads as TGTGCCAGCATGACGGCGGGGGGGCAAAATGAGCAGTTCTTC. Translating it yields CASMTAGGQNEQFF.